This entry describes one T cell receptor (beta chain). This record belongs to a study of blood T cell repertoires in COVID-19. Germline assignment: CDR1 MRHNA and CDR2 SNTAGT. The CDR3 extends over 12 amino acids. V lost 6 bases to trimming and J lost 11 bases; unmatched junction nucleotides: 9. Libraries were prepared by immunoSEQ multiplex PCR; TCRdb keeps only in-frame clonotypes and omits some of them. The sample shows approximately 300,000 clones, around 90% of them seen only once. This chain joins TRBV6-4 and TRBJ1-1; 7 nucleotides align to TRBD1. This TCR was sampled from a man over 45 with active or convalescent COVID-19. The sequenced sample was peripheral blood. CDR3 loop: CASSAGGGPAFF. In nucleotides, the CDR3 is TGTGCCAGCAGCGCAGGGGGTGGCCCGGCTTTCTTT.